This entry describes one TCR beta chain. Antigen: not known. This specimen comes from a study of cytomegalovirus exposure and HLA in healthy donors. General study results and limits: Sequencing depth roughly uniform across donors was assumed in presence/absence analyses.

J gave up 5 bases and V 1 base, and 10 bases lay outside the gene matches. The length of the CDR3 is 17 residues. Germline V CDR1 and CDR2: KGHSH, LQKENI. 60 Vbeta and 13 Jbeta primers were used in PCR. The method was immunoSEQ multiplex PCR; TCRdb's version includes in-frame clones alone and lacks a portion of them. The sample consists of over 130,000 clones, around 86% of them appearing once. Sequencing input: PBMCs. This receptor was taken from a female donor in good health and CMV-seronegative. This chain uses TRBV18 with TRBJ2-3; 9 bases line up with TRBD2. CDR3 coding DNA: TGTGCCAGCTCACCACGGGGAGGCGGGAGGGCCGAAGATACGCAGTATTTT. Amino acid sequence: CASSPRGGGRAEDTQYF.